This T cell receptor beta chain was found in a study of vaccination and CD4 T cells after COVID-19. Treatment: 10-day PBMC culture with coronavirus spike peptide pools or control peptides (ViraFEST assay). From the unexposed donor, CD4+ T cells were collected ahead of the COVID-19 pandemic (2011-2018). V lost 4 bases, J lost 9 bases, and 13 bases lay in between. CDR1 and CDR2 (germline): MNHEY, SVGAGI. The CDR3 extends over 14 amino acids. Sequencing of DNA taken from cultured CD4+ T cells relied on the Oncomine TCR Beta short-read assay. MiXCR was run by TCRdb on the PCR reads, yielding one entry per CDR3 protein. The repertoire consists of thousands of distinct CDR3 sequences, with 39% occurring once and the leading ten covering 13%. About this clonotype itself: Its antigen remains unknown.

The V call is TRBV6-5, the J call TRBJ1-6; D unclear. The source of this sequence is a human donor in good health. What was sequenced was CD4+ T cells from blood, cultured in vitro. This CDR3 is CASSFAREGSPLHF. The CDR3 region has the DNA TGTGCCAGCAGTTTCGCCCGGGAGGGTTCACCCCTCCACTTT.